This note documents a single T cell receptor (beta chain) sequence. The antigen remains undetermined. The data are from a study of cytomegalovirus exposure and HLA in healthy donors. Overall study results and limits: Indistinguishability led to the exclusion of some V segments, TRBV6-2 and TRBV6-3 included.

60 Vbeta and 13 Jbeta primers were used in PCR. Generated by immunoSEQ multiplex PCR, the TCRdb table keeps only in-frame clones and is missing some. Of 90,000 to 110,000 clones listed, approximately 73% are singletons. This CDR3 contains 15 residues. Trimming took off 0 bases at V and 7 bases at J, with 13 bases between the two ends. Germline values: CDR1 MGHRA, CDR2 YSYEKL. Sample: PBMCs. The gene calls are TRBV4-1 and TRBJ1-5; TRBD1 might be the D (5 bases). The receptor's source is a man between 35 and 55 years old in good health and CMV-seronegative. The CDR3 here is CASSQEPTVGQPQHF. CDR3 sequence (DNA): TGCGCCAGCAGCCAAGAGCCGACAGTGGGGCAGCCCCAGCATTTT.